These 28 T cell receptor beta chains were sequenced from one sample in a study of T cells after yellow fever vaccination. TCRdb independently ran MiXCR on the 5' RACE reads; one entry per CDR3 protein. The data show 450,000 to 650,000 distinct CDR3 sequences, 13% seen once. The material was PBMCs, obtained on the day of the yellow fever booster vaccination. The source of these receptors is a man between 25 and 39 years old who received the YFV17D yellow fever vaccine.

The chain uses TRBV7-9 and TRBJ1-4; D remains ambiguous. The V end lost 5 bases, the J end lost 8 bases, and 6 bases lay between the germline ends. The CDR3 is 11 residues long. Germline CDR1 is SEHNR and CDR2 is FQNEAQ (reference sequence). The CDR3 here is CASSVQEKLFF. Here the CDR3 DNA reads TGTGCCAGCAGCGTACAGGAAAAACTGTTTTTT.

This CDR3 is CASSRQGPINSPLHF. The CDR3 bases are TGTGCCAGCAGCCGACAGGGACCGATTAATTCACCCCTCCACTTT. V usage is TRBV27 and J usage is TRBJ1-6, with 7 bases lining up with TRBD1. V trimming: 6 bases; J trimming: 6 bases; junction bases outside the gene matches: 8. Looked up from germline, CDR1 is MNHEY and CDR2 is SMNVEV (reference sequence). This CDR3 contains 15 residues.

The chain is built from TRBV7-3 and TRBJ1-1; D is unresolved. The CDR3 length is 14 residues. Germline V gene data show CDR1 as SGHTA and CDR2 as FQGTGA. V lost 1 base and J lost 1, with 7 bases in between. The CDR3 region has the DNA TGTGCCAGCAGCTTAAGCTCGACGAACACTGAAGCTTTCTTT. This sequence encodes CASSLSSTNTEAFF. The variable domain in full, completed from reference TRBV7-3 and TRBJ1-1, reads GAGVSQTPSNKVTEKGKYVELRCDPISGHTALYWYRQSLGQGPEFLIYFQGTGAADDSGLPNDRFFAVRPEGSVSTLKIQRTERGDSAVYLCASSLSSTNTEAFFGQGTRLTVV.

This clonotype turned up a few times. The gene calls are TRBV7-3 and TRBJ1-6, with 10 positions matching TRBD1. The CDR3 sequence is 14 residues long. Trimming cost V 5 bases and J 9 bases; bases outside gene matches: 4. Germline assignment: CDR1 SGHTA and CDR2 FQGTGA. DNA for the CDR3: TGTGCCAGCAGCCCCGGGACAGGGGTTTCACCCCTCCACTTT. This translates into CASSPGTGVSPLHF.

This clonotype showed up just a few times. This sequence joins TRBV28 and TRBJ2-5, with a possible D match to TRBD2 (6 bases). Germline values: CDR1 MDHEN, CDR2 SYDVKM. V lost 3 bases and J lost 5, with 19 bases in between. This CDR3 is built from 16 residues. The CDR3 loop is CASSFPPGGGRETQYF. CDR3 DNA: TGTGCCAGCAGTTTCCCCCCTGGCGGAGGGAGGGAGACCCAGTACTTC.

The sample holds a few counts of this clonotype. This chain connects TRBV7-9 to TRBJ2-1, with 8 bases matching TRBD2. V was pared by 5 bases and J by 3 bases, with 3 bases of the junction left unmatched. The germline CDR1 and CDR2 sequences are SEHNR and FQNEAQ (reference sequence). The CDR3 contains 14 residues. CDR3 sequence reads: CASSRGTSYNEQFF. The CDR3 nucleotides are TGTGCCAGCAGCAGAGGGACTAGCTACAATGAGCAGTTCTTC. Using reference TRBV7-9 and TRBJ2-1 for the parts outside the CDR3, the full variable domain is DTGVSQNPRHKITKRGQNVTFRCDPISEHNRLYWYRQTLGQGPEFLTYFQNEAQLEKSRLLSDRFSAERPKGSFSTLEIQRTEQGDSAMYLCASSRGTSYNEQFFGPGTRLTVL.

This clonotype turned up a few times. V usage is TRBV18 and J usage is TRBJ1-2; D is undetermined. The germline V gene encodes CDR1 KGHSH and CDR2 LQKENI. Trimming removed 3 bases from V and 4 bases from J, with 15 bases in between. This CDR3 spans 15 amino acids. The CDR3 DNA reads TGTGCCAGCTCACCCGGAGACACCCTAGGCTATGGCTACACCTTC. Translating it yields CASSPGDTLGYGYTF.

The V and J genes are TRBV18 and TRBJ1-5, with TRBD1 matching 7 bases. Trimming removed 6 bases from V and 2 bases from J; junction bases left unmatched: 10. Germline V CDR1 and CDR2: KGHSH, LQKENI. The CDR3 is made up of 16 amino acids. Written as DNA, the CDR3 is TGTGCCAGCTCCGTCATAGGGGGCGCGGGCAATCAGCCCCAGCATTTT. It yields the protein CASSVIGGAGNQPQHF.

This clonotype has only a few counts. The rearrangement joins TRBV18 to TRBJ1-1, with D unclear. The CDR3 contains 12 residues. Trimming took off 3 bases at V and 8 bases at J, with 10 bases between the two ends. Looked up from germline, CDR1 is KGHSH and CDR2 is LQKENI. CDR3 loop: CASSPDTREAFF. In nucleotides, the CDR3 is TGTGCCAGCTCACCCGACACTCGGGAAGCTTTCTTT.

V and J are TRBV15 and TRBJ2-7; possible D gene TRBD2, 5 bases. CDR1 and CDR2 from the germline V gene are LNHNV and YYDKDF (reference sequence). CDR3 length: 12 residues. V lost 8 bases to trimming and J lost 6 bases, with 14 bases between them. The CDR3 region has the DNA TGTGCCACCCGCGGCGTTACTAGCGAGCAGTACTTC. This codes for CATRGVTSEQYF.

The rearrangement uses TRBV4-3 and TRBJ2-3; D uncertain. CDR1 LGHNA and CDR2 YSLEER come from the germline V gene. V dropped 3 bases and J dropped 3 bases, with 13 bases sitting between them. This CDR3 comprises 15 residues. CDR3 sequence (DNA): TGCGCCAGCAGCCAGTCCCCTTTAGGGACAGATACGCAGTATTTT. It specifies CASSQSPLGTDTQYF.

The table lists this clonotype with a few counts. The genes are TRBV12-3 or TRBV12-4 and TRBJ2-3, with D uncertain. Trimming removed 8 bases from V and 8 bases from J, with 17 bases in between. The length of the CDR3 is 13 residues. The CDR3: CASRSSASGTQYF. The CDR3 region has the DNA TGTGCCAGCCGTAGCTCGGCGTCGGGTACGCAGTATTTT.

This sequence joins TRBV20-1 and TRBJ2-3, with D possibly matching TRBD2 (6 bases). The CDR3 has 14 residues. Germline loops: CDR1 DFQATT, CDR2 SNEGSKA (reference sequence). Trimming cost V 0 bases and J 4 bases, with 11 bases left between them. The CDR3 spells CSARDWGGADTQYF. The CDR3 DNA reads TGCAGTGCTAGAGATTGGGGAGGCGCAGATACGCAGTATTTT.

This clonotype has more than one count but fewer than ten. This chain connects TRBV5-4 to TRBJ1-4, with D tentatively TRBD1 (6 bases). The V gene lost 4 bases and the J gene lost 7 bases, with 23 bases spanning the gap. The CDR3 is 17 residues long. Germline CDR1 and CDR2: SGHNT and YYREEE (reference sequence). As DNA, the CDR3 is TGTGCCAGCAGCACAGGAATCAGGGGCTCTGCTTTTGAAAAACTGTTTTTT. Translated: CASSTGIRGSAFEKLFF.

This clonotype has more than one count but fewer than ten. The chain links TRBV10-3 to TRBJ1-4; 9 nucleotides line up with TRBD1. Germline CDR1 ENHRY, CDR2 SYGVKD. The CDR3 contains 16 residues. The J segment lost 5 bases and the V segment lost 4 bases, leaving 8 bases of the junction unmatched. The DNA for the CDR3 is TGTGCCATCAGTGCGGAGGCTGGACAGGGGAATGAAAAACTGTTTTTT. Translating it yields CAISAEAGQGNEKLFF.

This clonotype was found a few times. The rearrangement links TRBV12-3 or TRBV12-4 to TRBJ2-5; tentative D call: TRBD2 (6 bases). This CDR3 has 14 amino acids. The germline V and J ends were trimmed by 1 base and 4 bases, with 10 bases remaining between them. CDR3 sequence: CASSLGGGTETQYF. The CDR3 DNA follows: TGTGCCAGCAGTTTAGGCGGAGGGACAGAGACCCAGTACTTC.

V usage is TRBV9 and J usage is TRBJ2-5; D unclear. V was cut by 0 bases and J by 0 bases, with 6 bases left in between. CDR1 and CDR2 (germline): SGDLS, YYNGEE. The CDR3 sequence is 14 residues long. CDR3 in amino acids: CASSVGTDQETQYF. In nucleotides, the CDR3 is TGTGCCAGCAGCGTAGGTACAGACCAAGAGACCCAGTACTTC.

Here the CDR3 DNA reads TGCAGCGTTGGAGGGACTACCGAATACAATGAGCAGTTCTTC. Its translation: CSVGGTTEYNEQFF. J is TRBJ2-1 and V is TRBV29-1, with 7 bases identical to TRBD2. After removal of 4 bases from V and 4 bases from J, the junction contained 7 bases not matched to a gene. The CDR3 has 14 residues. The germline V gene encodes CDR1 SQVTM and CDR2 ANQGSEA.

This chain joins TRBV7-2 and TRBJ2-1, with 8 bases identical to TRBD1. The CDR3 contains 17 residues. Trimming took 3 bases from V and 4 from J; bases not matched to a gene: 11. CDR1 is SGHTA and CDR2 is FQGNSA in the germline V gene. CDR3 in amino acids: CASSFRGPWTGYNEQFF. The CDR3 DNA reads TGTGCCAGCAGCTTCAGGGGGCCATGGACTGGTTACAATGAGCAGTTCTTC.

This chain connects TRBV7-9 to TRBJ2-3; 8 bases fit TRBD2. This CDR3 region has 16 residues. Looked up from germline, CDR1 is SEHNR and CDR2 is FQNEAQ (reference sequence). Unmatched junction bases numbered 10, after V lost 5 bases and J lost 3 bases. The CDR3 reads CASSHPGIAGTDTQYF. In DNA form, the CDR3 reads TGTGCCAGCAGCCATCCCGGTATAGCGGGGACAGATACGCAGTATTTT.

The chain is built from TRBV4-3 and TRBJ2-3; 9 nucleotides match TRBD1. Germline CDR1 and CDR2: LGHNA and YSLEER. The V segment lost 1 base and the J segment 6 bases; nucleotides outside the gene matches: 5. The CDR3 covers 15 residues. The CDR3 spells CASSQGQGVLDTQYF. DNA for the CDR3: TGCGCCAGCAGCCAAGGACAGGGGGTATTGGATACGCAGTATTTT.

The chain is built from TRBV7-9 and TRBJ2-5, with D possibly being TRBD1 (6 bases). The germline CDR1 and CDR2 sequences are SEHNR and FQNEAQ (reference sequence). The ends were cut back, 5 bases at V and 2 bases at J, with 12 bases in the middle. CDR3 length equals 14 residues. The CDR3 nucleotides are TGTGCCAGCAGCCCTCTGGGACAACAAGAGACCCAGTACTTC. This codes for CASSPLGQQETQYF.

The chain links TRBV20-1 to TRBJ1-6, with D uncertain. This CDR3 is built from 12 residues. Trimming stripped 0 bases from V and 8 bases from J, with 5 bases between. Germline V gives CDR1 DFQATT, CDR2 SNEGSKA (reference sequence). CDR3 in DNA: TGCAGTGCTAGAGATTCGGATTCACCCCTCCACTTT. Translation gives CSARDSDSPLHF.

The CDR3 nucleotides are TGTGCCAGCAGTTTAGCTAGGGACAGTATACAGACCCAGTACTTC. This sequence encodes CASSLARDSIQTQYF. V and J are TRBV28 and TRBJ2-5; 7 bases line up with TRBD1. CDR1 and CDR2 (germline): MDHEN, SYDVKM. The CDR3 is 15 amino acids. Trimming took 2 bases from V and 6 from J; bases not matched to a gene: 9.

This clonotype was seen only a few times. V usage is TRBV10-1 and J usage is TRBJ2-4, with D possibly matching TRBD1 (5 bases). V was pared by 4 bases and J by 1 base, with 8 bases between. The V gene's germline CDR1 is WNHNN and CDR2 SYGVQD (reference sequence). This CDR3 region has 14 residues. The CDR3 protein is CASSAGSAKNIQYF. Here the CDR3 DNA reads TGCGCCAGCAGTGCAGGGTCTGCCAAAAACATTCAGTACTTC.

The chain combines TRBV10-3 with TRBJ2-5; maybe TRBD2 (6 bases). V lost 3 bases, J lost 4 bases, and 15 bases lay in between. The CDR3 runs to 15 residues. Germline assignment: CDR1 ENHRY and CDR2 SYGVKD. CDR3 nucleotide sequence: TGTGCCATCAGTGATGAGGGACTTGGGGGAGAGACCCAGTACTTC. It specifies CAISDEGLGGETQYF.

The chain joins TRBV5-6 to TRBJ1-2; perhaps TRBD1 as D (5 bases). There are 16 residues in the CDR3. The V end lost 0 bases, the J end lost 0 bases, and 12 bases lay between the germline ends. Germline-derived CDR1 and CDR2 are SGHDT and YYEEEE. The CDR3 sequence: CASSLERGPSNYGYTF. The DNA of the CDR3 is TGTGCCAGCAGCTTGGAGCGGGGACCCTCTAACTATGGCTACACCTTC.

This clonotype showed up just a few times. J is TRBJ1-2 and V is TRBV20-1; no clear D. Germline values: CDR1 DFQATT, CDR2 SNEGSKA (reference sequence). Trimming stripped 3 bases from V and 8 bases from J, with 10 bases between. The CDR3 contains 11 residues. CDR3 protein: CSASREYGYTF. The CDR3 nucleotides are TGCAGTGCTAGTAGGGAATACGGCTACACCTTC.